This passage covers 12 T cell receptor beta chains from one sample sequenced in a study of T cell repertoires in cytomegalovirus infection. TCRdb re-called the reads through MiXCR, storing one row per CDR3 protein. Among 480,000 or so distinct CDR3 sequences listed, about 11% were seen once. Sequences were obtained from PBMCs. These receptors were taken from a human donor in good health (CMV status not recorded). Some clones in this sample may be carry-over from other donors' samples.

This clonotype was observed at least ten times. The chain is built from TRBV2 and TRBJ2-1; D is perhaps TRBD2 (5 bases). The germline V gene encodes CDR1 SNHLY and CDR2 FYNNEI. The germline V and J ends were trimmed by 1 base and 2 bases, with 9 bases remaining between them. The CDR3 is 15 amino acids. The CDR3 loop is CASSEEGATYNEQFF. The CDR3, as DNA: TGTGCCAGCAGTGAAGAGGGAGCTACCTACAATGAGCAGTTCTTC.

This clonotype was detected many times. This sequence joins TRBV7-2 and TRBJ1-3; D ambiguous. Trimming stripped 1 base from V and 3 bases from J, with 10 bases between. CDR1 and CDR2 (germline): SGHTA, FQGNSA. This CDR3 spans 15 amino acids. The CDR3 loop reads CASSLGIGGGNTIYF. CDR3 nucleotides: TGTGCCAGCAGCTTAGGAATCGGAGGTGGAAACACCATATATTTT.

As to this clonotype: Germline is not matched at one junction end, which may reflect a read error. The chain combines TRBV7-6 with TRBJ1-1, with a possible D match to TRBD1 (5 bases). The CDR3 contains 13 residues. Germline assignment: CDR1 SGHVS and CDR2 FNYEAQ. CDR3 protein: CASSLQGNTEALF. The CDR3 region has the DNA TGTGCCAGCAGCCTCCAGGGAAACACTGAAGCTCTCTTT.

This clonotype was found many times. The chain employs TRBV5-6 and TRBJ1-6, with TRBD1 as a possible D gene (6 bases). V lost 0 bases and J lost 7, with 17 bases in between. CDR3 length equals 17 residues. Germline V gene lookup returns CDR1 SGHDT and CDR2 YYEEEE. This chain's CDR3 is CASSLAPLTGFNSPLHF. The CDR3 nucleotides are TGTGCCAGCAGCTTGGCGCCCCTGACAGGCTTCAATTCACCCCTCCACTTT.

CDR3 sequence (DNA): TGTGCCAGCAGCTTAGGTCGGGGGGGAACCAGATCGGAGACCCAGTACTTC. Translating gives CASSLGRGGTRSETQYF. The chain is built from TRBV7-9 and TRBJ2-5; 8 bases align to TRBD2. The germline gives CDR1 SEHNR, CDR2 FQNEAQ (reference sequence). This CDR3 is 17 amino acids long. The J segment lost 5 bases and the V segment lost 1 base, leaving 12 bases of the junction unmatched.

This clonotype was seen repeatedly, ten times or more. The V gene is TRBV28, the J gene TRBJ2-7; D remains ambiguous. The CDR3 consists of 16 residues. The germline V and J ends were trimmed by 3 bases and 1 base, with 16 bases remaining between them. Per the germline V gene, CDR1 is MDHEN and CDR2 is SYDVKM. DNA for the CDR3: TGTGCCAGCAGTTTTATCCCTAGTCTTCCGTCCTACGAGCAGTACTTC. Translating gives CASSFIPSLPSYEQYF.

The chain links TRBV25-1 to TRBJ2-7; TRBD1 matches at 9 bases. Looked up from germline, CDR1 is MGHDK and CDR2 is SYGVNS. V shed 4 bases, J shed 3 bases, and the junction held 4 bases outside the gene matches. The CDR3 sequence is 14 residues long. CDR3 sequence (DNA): TGTGCCAGCAGTGTAACAGGGGGCTTCTACGAGCAGTACTTC. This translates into CASSVTGGFYEQYF.

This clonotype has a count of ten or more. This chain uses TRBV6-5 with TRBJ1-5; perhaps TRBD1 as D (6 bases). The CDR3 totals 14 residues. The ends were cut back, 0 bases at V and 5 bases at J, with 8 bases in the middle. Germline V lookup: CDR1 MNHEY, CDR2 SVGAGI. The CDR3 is CASSYSEGDQPQHF. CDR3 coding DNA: TGTGCCAGCAGTTACTCGGAGGGGGATCAGCCCCAGCATTTT.

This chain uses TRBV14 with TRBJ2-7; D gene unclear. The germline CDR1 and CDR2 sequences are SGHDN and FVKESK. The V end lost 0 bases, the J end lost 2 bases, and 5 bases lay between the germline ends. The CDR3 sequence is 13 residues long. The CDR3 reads CASSQEVPYEQYF. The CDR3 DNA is TGTGCCAGCAGCCAAGAGGTCCCCTACGAGCAGTACTTC.

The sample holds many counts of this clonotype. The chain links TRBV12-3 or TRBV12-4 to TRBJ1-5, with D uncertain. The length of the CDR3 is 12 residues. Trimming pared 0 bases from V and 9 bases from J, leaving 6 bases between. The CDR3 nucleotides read TGTGCCAGCAGTTTAGCGGCCCGGCCCCAGCATTTT. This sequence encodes CASSLAARPQHF.

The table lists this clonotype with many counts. The CDR3 sequence is CASSFRAVGYSYNEQFF. As DNA, the CDR3 is TGTGCCAGCAGCTTTCGGGCAGTGGGCTACTCCTACAATGAGCAGTTCTTC. The chain joins TRBV7-9 to TRBJ2-1; D unclear. V was clipped by 3 bases and J by 0 bases, with 15 bases between them. This CDR3 comprises 17 residues. Germline V CDR1 and CDR2: SEHNR, FQNEAQ (reference sequence).

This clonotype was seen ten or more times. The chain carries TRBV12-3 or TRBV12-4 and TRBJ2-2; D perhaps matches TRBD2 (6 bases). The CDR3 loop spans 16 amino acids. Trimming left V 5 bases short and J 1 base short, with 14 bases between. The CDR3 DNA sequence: TGTGCCAGCAGTCTAGGGCGCGGGATGAACACCGGGGAGCTGTTTTTT. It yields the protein CASSLGRGMNTGELFF.